This section outlines one TCR beta chain sequence together with its context. The antigen is undetermined. This entry is derived from a study of cytomegalovirus exposure and HLA in healthy donors. Study in general: Of 398 genotyped donors, approximately 84% clustered with self-reported Caucasian donors. General study findings and limits: Most TCR beta V segments were productive about 87% or about 30% of the time in an earlier analysis. The sole available immune exposure information was CMV serostatus. Across HLA loci, a later analysis found differing TCR association rates, with DRB1 most and HLA-C fewest.

This CDR3 is 14 amino acids long. Trimming took 2 bases from V and 5 from J, leaving 13 bases between them. From germline, CDR1 is SGHTA and CDR2 FQGNSA. 60 Vbeta and 13 Jbeta primers were used in PCR. Clones were read by immunoSEQ multiplex PCR, and TCRdb kept only the in-frame ones, dropping some. The table shows over 110,000 clones, with 70% to 85% occurring only once. The sequence derives from a woman aged 60 to 75 in good health and CMV-seropositive. The chain uses TRBV7-2 and TRBJ2-7; no clear D gene. Specimen: PBMCs. The CDR3 here is CASSLIVSAHEQYF. The CDR3 DNA reads as TGTGCCAGCAGCTTAATCGTGAGCGCCCACGAGCAGTACTTC.